The sequence of this T cell receptor beta chain was determined in a study of response to subunit inactivated influenza vaccine. Study-wide results and caveats: The authors offered the suggestion that each seasonal influenza vaccination recruits few new T cells.

TCRdb itself ran the RT-PCR reads through MiXCR, one entry per CDR3 protein. Altogether a few hundred thousand distinct CDR3 sequences are present, less than 7.5% being singletons, with the ten largest covering under 15%. The CDR3 totals 13 residues. V dropped 1 base and J dropped 9 bases, with 12 bases sitting between them. Germline loops: CDR1 DFQATT, CDR2 SNEGSKA (reference sequence). The table lists this clonotype with a few counts. Its antigen is undetermined. V and J are TRBV20-1 and TRBJ2-2; D gene uncertain. Material: PBMCs from blood, obtained roughly 24 months after vaccination. The TCR was taken from a man aged 45-69 years who received an inactivated influenza vaccine. The CDR3 nucleotides read TGCAGTGCTAGAGGCCAGAATGCCTGGGAGCTGTTTTTT. As protein: CSARGQNAWELFF.